This T cell receptor (beta chain) was retrieved from a study of blood T cells in healthy people across ages. Study-wide context: Researchers report that template switching captured about one barcoded beta molecule per two T cells.

Trimming removed 5 bases from V and 0 bases from J; junction bases left unmatched: 8. In germline, CDR1 is DFQATT, CDR2 SNEGSKA (reference sequence). This CDR3 region has 16 residues. Study-wide results and limits: More naive CD4+ cells and higher diversity were found in long-lived than in aged donors. What prevented conclusive comparison of naive and antigen-experienced cells was that PBMCs were unsorted.

Combining a sample-barcoded 5' primer with a J-beta primer mix, a second PCR ran for roughly 7 to 12 cycles. From each sample, at least 2.5 million paired-end reads containing CDR3 were obtained. A single record per CDR3 protein comes from TCRdb applying MiXCR to the 5' RACE reads. The table records about 2 million distinct CDR3 sequences, just under 50% of them present only once. This clonotype was counted between two and nine times. The antigen is undetermined. This receptor was obtained from a woman aged 40 to 49 in good health. The V call is TRBV20-1, the J call TRBJ1-2; 11 positions agree with TRBD1. Sequencing was carried out using blood. The CDR3 sequence is CSAPGTGGMANYGYTF. CDR3 coding DNA: TGCAGTGCTCCGGGGACAGGGGGAATGGCTAACTATGGCTACACCTTC.